This entry lists 8 T cell receptor beta chains sequenced from one sample in a study of T-cell reconstitution after alpha-beta-depleted transplantation in children (dated by TCRdb to 2016 to 2018). Library creation used PCR. The sequencer was an Illumina HiSeq 2500. To normalize quantification of the TCRbeta repertoire, the TCR libraries were built with molecular barcoding that relied on unique molecular identifiers. The public reads were reanalyzed by TCRdb: fastp trimming at Q25, MiXCR alignment, in-frame beta chains only. Every distinct CDR3 protein forms one entry, paired with its most common genes and DNA. The sample includes tens of thousands of distinct CDR3 sequences, with around 18% observed a single time. Of the sample, about half falls within the top ten clones. The sample's treatment or condition label is to be understood as: allogeneic hematopoietic cell transplantation with graft depleted of TCRalphabeta T cells and CD19 B cells.

Sequences were derived from PBMCs, mostly from graft donor cells, sampled 360 days after TCRalphabeta/CD19-depleted stem cell transplant. Every receptor here comes from a male patient aged 2-15 years who had a stem cell transplant for acute lymphoblastic leukemia, so the T cells may come from the graft donor.

The gene calls are TRBV11-1 and TRBJ2-2; D could derive from TRBD1 or TRBD2 (5 bases each). There are 19 residues in the CDR3. V was trimmed by 0 bases and J by 4 bases, leaving 21 bases between them. Germline-derived CDR1 and CDR2 are SGHAT and FQDESV (reference sequence). CDR3 sequence reads: CASSLAGAPQFGVTGELFF. CDR3 nucleotide sequence: TGTGCCAGCAGCTTAGCCGGGGCCCCTCAATTCGGAGTCACCGGGGAGCTGTTTTTT.

CDR3 residues: CATSDLGLAGGEKDTQYF. The CDR3 region has the DNA TGTGCCACCAGTGATTTGGGACTAGCGGGAGGGGAGAAGGATACGCAGTATTTT. V gene TRBV24-1 combines with J gene TRBJ2-3, with 15 bases identical to TRBD2. Germline V gene lookup returns CDR1 KGHDR and CDR2 SFDVKD. The V gene end was trimmed by 0 bases and the J gene end by 6 bases; junction bases not matched to a gene: 6. This CDR3 is built from 18 residues.

This clonotype was seen a few times. The V and J genes are TRBV2 and TRBJ1-1; D unresolved. Per germline, CDR1 SNHLY and CDR2 FYNNEI. V gave up 8 bases and J gave up 1 base, with 11 bases separating them. CDR3 size: 13 residues. The CDR3 coding sequence is TGTGCCAGCTCCACAGAGAGGAACACTGAAGCTTTCTTT. It encodes CASSTERNTEAFF.

This clonotype has just a few counts. The chain couples TRBV25-1 to TRBJ2-3; D remains ambiguous. The CDR3 loop spans 12 amino acids. V lost 0 bases and J 6 bases, leaving 4 bases between the germline ends. The V gene's germline CDR1 is MGHDK and CDR2 SYGVNS. The CDR3 region has the DNA TGTGCCAGCAGTGAATATTATGATACGCAGTATTTT. This encodes CASSEYYDTQYF.

The chain joins TRBV15 to TRBJ1-1; a weak D match, TRBD1 (5 bases). In germline, CDR1 is LNHNV, CDR2 YYDKDF (reference sequence). Trimming left V 3 bases short and J 5 bases short, with 19 bases between. The CDR3 sequence is 16 residues long. The CDR3 protein is CATSRGKGIFGTEAFF. The CDR3 DNA is TGTGCCACCAGCAGGGGGAAGGGGATTTTTGGTACTGAAGCTTTCTTT.

This clonotype has a count of ten or more. The CDR3 here is CASKGTGATGELFF. CDR3 DNA sequence: TGTGCCAGCAAAGGGACAGGGGCCACCGGGGAGCTGTTTTTT. The chain employs TRBV2 and TRBJ2-2, with TRBD1 identical over 10 bases. Trimming removed 7 bases from V and 4 bases from J; junction bases left unmatched: 3. CDR3 length: 14 residues. Germline V gene data show CDR1 as SNHLY and CDR2 as FYNNEI.

This sequence joins TRBV20-1 and TRBJ2-1; TRBD1 aligns across 10 bases. CDR1 is DFQATT, CDR2 SNEGSKA, per germline (reference sequence). The V gene end was trimmed by 5 bases and the J gene end by 7 bases; junction bases not matched to a gene: 14. The CDR3 runs to 16 residues. The CDR3 DNA follows: TGCAGTGCTGGGAGGACAGGGGGAGTGGGCCTTAATGAGCAGTTCTTC. It encodes CSAGRTGGVGLNEQFF.

In its sample, this clonotype was seen many times. V gene TRBV2 combines with J gene TRBJ1-1; the D gene is possibly TRBD1 (5 bases). The CDR3 length is 15 residues. V was trimmed by 4 bases and J by 5 bases, leaving 17 bases between them. Looked up from germline, CDR1 is SNHLY and CDR2 is FYNNEI. CDR3 nucleotide sequence: TGTGCCAGCAGTGTCTTTGGCAGGGTGGAAACTGAAGCTTTCTTT. Protein sequence: CASSVFGRVETEAFF.